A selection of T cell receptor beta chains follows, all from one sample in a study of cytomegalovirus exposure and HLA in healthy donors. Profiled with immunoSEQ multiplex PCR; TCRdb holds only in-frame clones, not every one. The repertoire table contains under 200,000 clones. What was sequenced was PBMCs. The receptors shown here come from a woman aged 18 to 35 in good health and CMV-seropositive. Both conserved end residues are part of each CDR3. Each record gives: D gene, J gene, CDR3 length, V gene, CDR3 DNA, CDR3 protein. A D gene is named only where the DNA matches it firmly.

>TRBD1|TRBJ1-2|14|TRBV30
TGTGCCTGGAGTGTACCGACAGGGCGCTATGGCTACACCTTC
CAWSVPTGRYGYTF
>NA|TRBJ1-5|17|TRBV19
TGTGCCAGTAGTAGAGGAAGCCAGGGGTATAGCAATCAGCCCCAGCATTTT
CASSRGSQGYSNQPQHF
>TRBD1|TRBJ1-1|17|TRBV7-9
TGTGCCAGCAGCTCCCCCGGGACAGGGGTCATCGGCACTGAAGCTTTCTTT
CASSSPGTGVIGTEAFF
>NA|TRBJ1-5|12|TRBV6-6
TGTGCCAGCAGTTACCAAAATCAGCCCCAGCATTTT
CASSYQNQPQHF
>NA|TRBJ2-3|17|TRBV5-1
TGCGCCAGCAGCTTGGCCCCGGACTCTAGAGGCACAGATACGCAGTATTTT
CASSLAPDSRGTDTQYF
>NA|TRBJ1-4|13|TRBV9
TGTGCCAGCAGCCCTACAGCAGACGAAAAACTGTTTTTT
CASSPTADEKLFF
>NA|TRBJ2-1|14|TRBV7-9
TGTGCCAGCAGCCGGGCCAGGGGCGGTATCGAGCAGTTCTTC
CASSRARGGIEQFF
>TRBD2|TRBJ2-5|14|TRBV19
TGTGCCAGTAGGGAGACTAGCGGCCAAGAGACCCAGTACTTC
CASRETSGQETQYF
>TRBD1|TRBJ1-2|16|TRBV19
TGTGCCAGTAGCTCCGGGACAGGGGCCTTTAACTATGGCTACACCTTC
CASSSGTGAFNYGYTF
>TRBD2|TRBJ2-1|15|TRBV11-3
TGTGCCAGCAGTATAGCGGGGGGCAATTACAATGAGCAGTTCTTC
CASSIAGGNYNEQFF
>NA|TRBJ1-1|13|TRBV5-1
TGCGCCAGCACCGAACAGGGGAACACTGAAGCTTTCTTT
CASTEQGNTEAFF
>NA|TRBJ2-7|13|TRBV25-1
TGTGCCAGCAGTGAATATTCAGGGTGGGAGCAGTACTTC
CASSEYSGWEQYF
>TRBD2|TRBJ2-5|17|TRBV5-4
TGTGCCAGCAGCGGAGGGACTAGCGGGGGAACTCAAGAGACCCAGTACTTC
CASSGGTSGGTQETQYF
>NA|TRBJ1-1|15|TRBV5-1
TGCGCCAGCAGCTTGGGGGACGGGGGGAACACTGAAGCTTTCTTT
CASSLGDGGNTEAFF
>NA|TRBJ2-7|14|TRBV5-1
TGCGCCAGCAGCTCATCGGGATACTCCTACGAGCAGTACTTC
CASSSSGYSYEQYF
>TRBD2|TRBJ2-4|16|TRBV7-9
TGTGCCAGCAGCCCCCTTAGCGGGAGCACGCGGAACATTCAGTACTTC
CASSPLSGSTRNIQYF
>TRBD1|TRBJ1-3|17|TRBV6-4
TGTGCCAGCAGGCCAAGACAGGGCCGAGTCTCTGGAAACACCATATATTTT
CASRPRQGRVSGNTIYF
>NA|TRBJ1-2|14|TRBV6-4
TGTGCCAGCATCTTACAGGGATCTGGCTATGGCTACACCTTC
CASILQGSGYGYTF
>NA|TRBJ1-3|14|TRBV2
TGTGCCAGCAGGCCCCAGGGCCCTGGAAACACCATATATTTT
CASRPQGPGNTIYF
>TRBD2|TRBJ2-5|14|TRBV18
TGTGCCAGCTCCCGGCTAGCGGGGCAAGAGACCCAGTACTTC
CASSRLAGQETQYF
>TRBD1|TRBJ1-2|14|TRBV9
TGTGCCAGCAGCCCCGGGGACAGGTTCTATGGCTACACCTTC
CASSPGDRFYGYTF
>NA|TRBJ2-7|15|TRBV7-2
TGTGCCAGCAGCTCCACCCGGGACTTGTACTACGAGCAGTACTTC
CASSSTRDLYYEQYF
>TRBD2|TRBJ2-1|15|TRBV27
TGTGCCAGCAGGGCACTAGCGGCACATAACAATGAGCAGTTCTTC
CASRALAAHNNEQFF
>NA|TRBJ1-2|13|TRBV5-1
TGCGCCAGCAGCTTAAGCGGGCAGAGGGGCTACACCTTC
CASSLSGQRGYTF
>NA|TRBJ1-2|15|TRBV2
TGTGCCAGCACCGAGGGGGGGTGGGAAAACTATGGCTACACCTTC
CASTEGGWENYGYTF
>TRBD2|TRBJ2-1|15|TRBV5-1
TGCGCCAACAGCGTCTCTAGCGGGACCTACAATGAGCAGTTCTTC
CANSVSSGTYNEQFF
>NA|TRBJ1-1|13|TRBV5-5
TGTGCCAGCAGTACAGGGACGAACACTGAAGCTTTCTTT
CASSTGTNTEAFF
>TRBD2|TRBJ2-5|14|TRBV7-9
TGTGCCAGCAGGCCCGGGACTAGCGCAGAGACCCAGTACTTC
CASRPGTSAETQYF
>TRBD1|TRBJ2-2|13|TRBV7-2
TGTGCCAGCAGCGGCAGGGGGCCCGGGGAGCTGTTTTTT
CASSGRGPGELFF
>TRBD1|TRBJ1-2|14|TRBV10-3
TGTGCCATCAGTGAGGACGACAGGGGCTATGGCTACACCTTC
CAISEDDRGYGYTF
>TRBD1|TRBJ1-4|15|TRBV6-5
TGTGCCAGCCGGCTAGCCGGACAGGGGGTAGAAAAACTGTTTTTT
CASRLAGQGVEKLFF
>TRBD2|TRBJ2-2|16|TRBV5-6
TGTGCCAGCAGCTTGTATCTAGCGGGGGGATCCGGGGAGCTGTTTTTT
CASSLYLAGGSGELFF
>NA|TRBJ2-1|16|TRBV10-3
TGTGCCATCACCCCTTCCTCGGGACAAGCCTACAATGAGCAGTTCTTC
CAITPSSGQAYNEQFF
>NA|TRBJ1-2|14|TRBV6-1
TGTGCCAGCAGTCTGGAGGGCCTTAACTATGGCTACACCTTC
CASSLEGLNYGYTF
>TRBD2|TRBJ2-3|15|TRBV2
TGTGCCAGCAGGGGACTAGCGGGAGGGGCAGATACGCAGTATTTT
CASRGLAGGADTQYF
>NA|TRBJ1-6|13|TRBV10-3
TGTGCCATCAGTGGGACTGCTAATTCACCCCTCCACTTT
CAISGTANSPLHF
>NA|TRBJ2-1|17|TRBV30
TGTGCCTGGAGTATACTGGGTGTCGGGAGCTCCTACAATGAGCAGTTCTTC
CAWSILGVGSSYNEQFF
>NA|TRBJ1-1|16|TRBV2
TGTGCCAGCAGTGGAGGTGGGGCGGTAGGGAACACTGAAGCTTTCTTT
CASSGGGAVGNTEAFF
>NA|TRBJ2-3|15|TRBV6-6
TGTGCCAGCAGGGCCGGGGGAGGAGAGGCAGATACGCAGTATTTT
CASRAGGGEADTQYF
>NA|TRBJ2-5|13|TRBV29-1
TGCAGCACCTTAAACGGGGGCCAAGAGACCCAGTACTTC
CSTLNGGQETQYF
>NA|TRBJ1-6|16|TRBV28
TGTGCCAGCAGTTTGCCCGGGACAAGGGCCCCTTTACCCCTCCACTTT
CASSLPGTRAPLPLHF
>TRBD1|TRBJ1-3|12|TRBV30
TGTGCCTTATGGACAGGAACGAACACCATATATTTT
CALWTGTNTIYF
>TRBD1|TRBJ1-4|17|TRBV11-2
TGTGCCAGCAGCCCCGCCCGACAGGGAGCCCTTAGTGAAAAACTGTTTTTT
CASSPARQGALSEKLFF
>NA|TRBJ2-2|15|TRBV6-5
TGTGCCAGCAGTTACGAAGGACACTTTGGAGGGGAGCTGTTTTTT
CASSYEGHFGGELFF
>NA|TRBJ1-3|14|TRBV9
TGTGCCAGCAGCGTAGCCAGGGATGGAAACACCATATATTTT
CASSVARDGNTIYF
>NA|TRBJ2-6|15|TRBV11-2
TGTGCCAGCAGCTCTCAGGTTTCTGGGGCCAACGTCCTGACTTTC
CASSSQVSGANVLTF
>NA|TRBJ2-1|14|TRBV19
TGTGCCAGTATTCTGCGGCCCTCCTACAATGAGCAGTTCTTC
CASILRPSYNEQFF
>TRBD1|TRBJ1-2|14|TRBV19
TGTGCCAGTAGTATCCCCTCGACAGGGACTGGCTACACCTTC
CASSIPSTGTGYTF
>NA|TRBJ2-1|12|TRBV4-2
TGTGCCAGCAGCCAAGATTGGAGAGAGCAGTTCTTC
CASSQDWREQFF
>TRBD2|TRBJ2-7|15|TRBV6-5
TGTGCCAGCAGTTACAGCGAGCGGGAGCCCTACGAGCAGTACTTC
CASSYSEREPYEQYF
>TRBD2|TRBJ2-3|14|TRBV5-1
TGCGCCACCTATAGCGGGGGGGCGGAAGATACGCAGTATTTT
CATYSGGAEDTQYF
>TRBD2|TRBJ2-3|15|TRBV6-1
TGTGCCAGCAAGCTGGCTAGCGGGAGGGCAGATACGCAGTATTTT
CASKLASGRADTQYF
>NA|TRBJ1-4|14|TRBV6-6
TGTGCCAGCAGTAAGGGAGGATGGAGTGAAAAACTGTTTTTT
CASSKGGWSEKLFF
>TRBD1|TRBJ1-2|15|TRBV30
TGTGCCTGGATCCTTACCGGGACAGATAACTATGGCTACACCTTC
CAWILTGTDNYGYTF